This T cell receptor beta chain was obtained from a study of blood T cell repertoires in COVID-19 (dated by TCRdb to about 2020). At the level of the whole study: Samples covering the acute and convalescent phases of COVID-19 were provided by collaborators in the United States, Italy and Spain. The prospective study material was composed of cDNA or gDNA derived from T cells, B-cell-depleted T cells, or PBMCs. Deeply sampled blood TCRbeta repertoires from subjects exposed to, actively infected with, or recovered from COVID-19 were included in the dataset. The repertoires were released in a freely available public database intended as a resource for research on the immune response to SARS-CoV-2. The samples were drawn from the first 160 participants of the ongoing ImmuneRACE study and from some 1,300 subjects provided by 6 global collaborators. A de-identified subject ID, COVID-19 status, age in years and sex were almost always included in the sample metadata. Where available, HLA class I and class II types were taken from metadata supplied by the sample provider and were not determined by assay-based typing.

Whole blood was collected in K2EDTA tubes by collaborating institutions according to the institutions' own protocols. For TCRbeta analysis, collaborators shipped samples in one of three forms: frozen whole blood, isolated PBMCs, or DNA extracted from either of those sample types. Sequences SGHDT (CDR1) and YYEEEE (CDR2) are obtained from the germline V gene. Trimming removed 4 bases from V and 8 bases from J; the gene matches leave 10 bases unexplained. The CDR3, from cysteine to phenylalanine, totals 15 residues. Only the CDR3 part of the read is kept: 45 bases, read in frame from the first base. Points on this clone: No antigen is known for it. Base qualities were left out, and no much larger clone turns up one base away.

The immunoSEQ Assay, a bias-controlled multiplex PCR, was used to amplify TCRbeta CDR3 regions from genomic DNA. In the paper's pipeline: Nucleated cell counts per sample were estimated from amplification of reference gene primers within the assay. To quantify the absolute abundance of each unique TCRbeta CDR3 rearrangement, sequence reads were collapsed and filtered. For each sample, productive Simpson clonality was calculated as the square root of Simpson's diversity index across productive rearrangements. This immuneACCESS table, as held by TCRdb, lists in-frame sequences with V and J called but not all clones. Of the missing ones, under half trace to an unresolved V gene in checked studies; the others have no known cause. Clone size and V and J calls were adopted from that table, with D and trimming inferred from the DNA. This sample lists 100,000 to 150,000 clones; over 75% were detected once. The top ten constitute just over 6.5% of the sample.

The research as a whole found: How much clinical and demographic metadata was included differed by source and by participant, and the metadata was provided uncurated.

Input material: peripheral blood. Recombination connected TRBV5-6 to TRBJ1-4; a stretch of 8 junction bases matches TRBD1. This clonotype originated in an elderly man with active or convalescent COVID-19. CDR3 region: CASSLSTRTGEKLFF. The sequenced DNA: TGTGCCAGCAGCCTGTCCACCCGGACAGGGGAAAAACTGTTTTTT.